These 29 T cell receptor beta chains were sequenced from one sample in a study of T cells in Graves' hyperthyroidism and ophthalmopathy. Amplification yielded TCR beta CDR3 regions, with RNA transcripts as the source. HTBI primers drove first-round RT-PCR of the TCR CDR3. Each CDR3 protein is one row after TCRdb ran MiXCR on the multiplex PCR reads. The sample contains about 360,000 distinct CDR3 sequences, around 14% of which appear only once. Sequenced: blood. The receptors originated from a woman aged 18-29 years with Graves' hyperthyroidism.

This clonotype was counted many times. The genes are TRBV20-1 and TRBJ2-1, with a possible D match to TRBD1 (6 bases). Trimming removed 1 base from V and 5 bases from J, with 18 bases in between. The CDR3 loop spans 16 amino acids. CDR1 and CDR2 (germline): DFQATT, SNEGSKA (reference sequence). CDR3 sequence (DNA): TGCAGTGCTAGAGGGATGGGACAATGGGACAACAATGAGCAGTTCTTC. Its protein product is CSARGMGQWDNNEQFF.

This clonotype has ten or more counts. The chain employs TRBV20-1 and TRBJ1-1; D uncertain. Germline CDR1 reads DFQATT; CDR2 reads SNEGSKA (reference sequence). V lost 6 bases to trimming and J lost 10 bases, with 18 bases between them. CDR3 length: 12 residues. The CDR3 DNA sequence: TGCAGTGCCCCGGGAAAGTGGGAGCGAGCTTTCTTT. This codes for CSAPGKWERAFF.

J is TRBJ2-1 and V is TRBV19; D tentatively fits TRBD1 or TRBD2 (5 bases each). Trimming shortened V by 6 bases and J by 9 bases, and 12 bases separated the two germline ends. Looked up from germline, CDR1 is LNHDA and CDR2 is SQIVND (reference sequence). The CDR3 contains 12 residues. The CDR3 bases are TGTGCCAGTAGGTTGGCGAGGGGTGAGCAGTTCTTC. It is translated as CASRLARGEQFF.

The genes are TRBV7-9 and TRBJ1-1; possible D gene TRBD1, 5 bases. The CDR3 spans 14 residues. Trimming removed 7 bases at V and 1 base at J, with 13 bases between. The germline V gene encodes CDR1 SEHNR and CDR2 FQNEAQ (reference sequence). The CDR3 region is CASIRGTPNTEAFF. The CDR3 DNA sequence: TGTGCCAGCATCCGGGGGACTCCGAACACTGAAGCTTTCTTT.

Turning to this clonotype: Mismatch with germline at one junction end may stem from a read error. V gene TRBV2 combines with J gene TRBJ1-6; D not resolved. Germline V CDR1 and CDR2: SNHLY, FYNNEI. The CDR3 spans 14 residues. Here the CDR3 DNA reads TGTGACAGCAGACGGGGTATGGGAAATTCACCCCTCCACTTT. Translating gives CDSRRGMGNSPLHF.

This clonotype was seen many times. The gene calls are TRBV20-1 and TRBJ2-7; 11 bases fit TRBD2. CDR1 DFQATT and CDR2 SNEGSKA come from the germline V gene (reference sequence). V was pared by 4 bases and J by 4 bases, with 6 bases of the junction left unmatched. This CDR3 is 14 amino acids long. The CDR3 sequence: CSATGLADFYEQYF. As DNA, the CDR3 is TGCAGTGCTACGGGACTAGCGGACTTTTACGAGCAGTACTTC.

This clonotype was detected ten times or more. The chain employs TRBV6-2 or TRBV6-3 and TRBJ2-7; D unclear. Germline V gene data show CDR1 as MNHEY and CDR2 as SVGEGT. This CDR3 contains 13 residues. Trimming removed 7 bases from V and 3 bases from J, with 13 bases in between. CDR3 protein: CASTSRSYYEQYF. In DNA form, the CDR3 reads TGTGCCAGCACCTCCCGGTCCTACTACGAGCAGTACTTC.

Ten or more counts support this clonotype. V and J are TRBV11-2 and TRBJ2-7; D is perhaps TRBD1 (5 bases). V lost 3 bases and J 5 bases, leaving 14 bases between the germline ends. CDR3 length: 14 amino acids. Germline V gives CDR1 SGHAT, CDR2 FQNNGV. CDR3 nucleotides: TGTGCCAGCAGCTTTAGTCAGGGTATAAACGAGCAGTACTTC. Its protein is CASSFSQGINEQYF.

The sample holds a few counts of this clonotype. DNA for the CDR3: TGTGCCAGCAGACCGGATCTTCGAGCGGGGGAGCTGTTTTTT. Translation: CASRPDLRAGELFF. The V and J genes are TRBV6-2 or TRBV6-3 and TRBJ2-2; D not resolved. In germline, CDR1 is MNHEY, CDR2 SVGEGT. This CDR3 spans 14 amino acids. V was clipped by 6 bases and J by 8 bases, with 16 bases between them.

The chain combines TRBV7-9 with TRBJ2-4; D may be TRBD1 (6 bases). This CDR3 comprises 15 residues. Per germline, CDR1 SEHNR and CDR2 FQNEAQ (reference sequence). V shed 4 bases and J shed 2 bases, with 12 bases lying between them. The CDR3 bases are TGTGCCAGCAGCTCGATCGGACAGACCAAAAACATTCAGTACTTC. The encoded protein is CASSSIGQTKNIQYF.

This clonotype has only a few counts. A much larger clonotype is one base distant, so this may be a read error. This chain links TRBV27 with TRBJ1-2; no firm D call. Germline V gene data show CDR1 as MNHEY and CDR2 as SMNVEV (reference sequence). The CDR3 is 13 residues long. Written as DNA, the CDR3 is TGTGCCGGCAGTTTATTCATCAACTATGGCTACACCTTC. Protein sequence: CAGSLFINYGYTF.

This clonotype has ten or more counts. The chain is built from TRBV5-1 and TRBJ2-1; D is ambiguous. Trimming cost V 1 base and J 2 bases, with 7 bases left between them. The CDR3 covers 14 residues. Germline loops: CDR1 SGHRS, CDR2 YFSETQ. In nucleotides, the CDR3 is TGCGCCAGCAGCTTGACTCAAGCCTACAATGAGCAGTTCTTC. Its protein is CASSLTQAYNEQFF.

The V gene is TRBV28, the J gene TRBJ2-2; no reliable D call. CDR1 MDHEN and CDR2 SYDVKM come from the germline V gene. Trimming took 6 bases from V and 7 from J, leaving 15 bases between them. The CDR3 has 14 residues. The CDR3 protein is CASSLNKGGGELFF. DNA of the CDR3: TGTGCCAGCAGCCTCAATAAGGGCGGCGGGGAGCTGTTTTTT.

This clonotype was seen many times. The chain employs TRBV4-2 and TRBJ1-5; D gene ambiguous. V was cut by 0 bases and J by 0 bases, with 9 bases left in between. This CDR3 contains 16 residues. From germline, CDR1 is LGHNA and CDR2 YNFKEQ. CDR3 nucleotides: TGTGCCAGCAGCCAAGATAGGGCGGGTAGCAATCAGCCCCAGCATTTT. Translating gives CASSQDRAGSNQPQHF.

The sample holds a few counts of this clonotype. The V call is TRBV27, the J call TRBJ2-6, with D possibly matching TRBD1 (5 bases). There are 17 residues in the CDR3. The ends were cut back, 1 base at V and 0 bases at J, with 10 bases in the middle. The germline CDR1 and CDR2 sequences are MNHEY and SMNVEV (reference sequence). The CDR3 sequence: CASSLWGQSSGANVLTF. The CDR3, as DNA: TGTGCCAGCAGTTTATGGGGCCAATCCTCTGGGGCCAACGTCCTGACTTTC.

This clonotype came up many times. The chain joins TRBV6-1 to TRBJ2-5; no definite D call. The CDR3 extends over 14 amino acids. V dropped 0 bases and J dropped 9 bases, with 14 bases sitting between them. Germline-derived CDR1 and CDR2 are MNHNS and SASEGT. This CDR3 is CASSEAADHGAQYF. In DNA, the CDR3 is TGTGCCAGCAGTGAAGCCGCCGATCATGGGGCCCAGTACTTC.

The chain recombines TRBV20-1 with TRBJ2-2; D uncertain. The CDR3 length is 14 residues. The germline V gene has CDR1 DFQATT and CDR2 SNEGSKA (reference sequence). The V gene lost 6 bases and the J gene lost 6 bases, with 17 bases spanning the gap. CDR3: CSAPRAPASGELFF. The CDR3 coding sequence is TGCAGTGCCCCTAGGGCCCCCGCCTCCGGGGAGCTGTTTTTT.

This clonotype was seen a handful of times. This chain links TRBV20-1 with TRBJ2-7; no clear D. The CDR3 is 18 amino acids. The V end was cut by 1 base, the J end by 3 bases, with 25 bases between. CDR1 and CDR2 from the germline V gene are DFQATT and SNEGSKA (reference sequence). CDR3 nucleotide sequence: TGCAGTGCTAGAGGCCCCAGTTTCGGAGCCCAATCCTACTACGAGCAGTACTTC. Translating it yields CSARGPSFGAQSYYEQYF.

The gene calls are TRBV30 and TRBJ2-7; 8 nucleotides align to TRBD1. Germline-derived CDR1 and CDR2 are GTSNPN and SVGIG (reference sequence). There are 12 residues in the CDR3. With 4 bases clipped from V and 4 bases from J, the junction kept 3 bases outside the gene matches. CDR3 region: CAWTDREYEQYF. As DNA, the CDR3 is TGTGCCTGGACGGACAGGGAATACGAGCAGTACTTC. Complete variable domain (other parts from reference TRBV30 and TRBJ2-7): SQTIHQWPATLVQPVGSPLSLECTVEGTSNPNLYWYRQAAGRGLQLLFYSVGIGQISSEVPQNLSASRPQDRQFILSSKKLLLSDSGFYLCAWTDREYEQYFGPGTRLTVT.

The chain couples TRBV19 to TRBJ2-1, with D perhaps given as TRBD1 or TRBD2 (5 bases each). Trimming left V 1 base short and J 5 bases short, with 9 bases between. Germline V lookup: CDR1 LNHDA, CDR2 SQIVND (reference sequence). There are 14 residues in the CDR3. Here the CDR3 DNA reads TGTGCCAGTAGTATAGGGGGACGCCACAATGAGCAGTTCTTC. It is translated as CASSIGGRHNEQFF.

This clonotype was picked up many times. The chain employs TRBV10-3 and TRBJ2-7, with TRBD2 matching 11 bases. The CDR3 is made up of 16 amino acids. Trimming at V came to 5 bases and at J to 1 base, leaving 7 bases not matched to a gene. Germline V gene sequence: CDR1 ENHRY, CDR2 SYGVKD. CDR3: CAISNTGTSGSYEQYF. In DNA, the CDR3 is TGTGCCATCAGTAACACTGGGACTAGCGGTTCCTACGAGCAGTACTTC.

This clonotype was detected ten times or more. J is TRBJ2-7 and V is TRBV28; 7 nucleotides align to TRBD2. The germline CDR1 and CDR2 sequences are MDHEN and SYDVKM. With V trimmed by 7 bases and J by 1 base, 7 bases remained unmatched. The CDR3 covers 14 residues. CDR3 in DNA: TGTGCCAGCAAATCTACTAGCGCGTCCTACGAGCAGTACTTC. This codes for CASKSTSASYEQYF.

The rearrangement uses TRBV7-3 and TRBJ2-6; 12 bases line up with TRBD2. Unmatched junction bases numbered 9, after V lost 5 bases and J lost 4 bases. This CDR3 region has 18 residues. The germline V gene encodes CDR1 SGHTA and CDR2 FQGTGA. The CDR3 sequence: CASSPHGLAGPGANVLTF. CDR3 sequence (DNA): TGTGCCAGCAGCCCGCACGGACTAGCGGGGCCGGGGGCCAACGTCCTGACTTTC. Using reference TRBV7-3 and TRBJ2-6 for the parts outside the CDR3, the full variable domain is GAGVSQTPSNKVTEKGKYVELRCDPISGHTALYWYRQSLGQGPEFLIYFQGTGAADDSGLPNDRFFAVRPEGSVSTLKIQRTERGDSAVYLCASSPHGLAGPGANVLTFGAGSRLTVL.

Many counts were recorded for this clonotype. The rearrangement joins TRBV7-2 to TRBJ2-4; 8 bases are a match to TRBD1. The CDR3 consists of 16 residues. From germline, CDR1 is SGHTA and CDR2 FQGNSA. Trimming took 5 bases from V and 0 from J; bases not matched to a gene: 6. The CDR3 bases are TGTGCCAGCAGCGGTGGACAGGGTGAAGCCAAAAACATTCAGTACTTC. It specifies CASSGGQGEAKNIQYF.

This clonotype was seen a handful of times. The chain is built from TRBV20-1 and TRBJ2-1, with 11 positions matching TRBD2. CDR1 is DFQATT, CDR2 SNEGSKA, per germline (reference sequence). This CDR3 is 16 amino acids long. The J segment lost 4 bases and the V segment lost 1 base, leaving 6 bases of the junction unmatched. The CDR3 sequence: CSARVPSGGLYNEQFF. CDR3 in DNA: TGCAGTGCTAGAGTTCCTAGCGGGGGGCTTTACAATGAGCAGTTCTTC.

The V and J genes are TRBV5-1 and TRBJ2-2; 10 bases are a match to TRBD1. V was pared by 7 bases and J by 0 bases, with 3 bases of the junction left unmatched. This CDR3 is built from 15 residues. Germline CDR1 SGHRS, CDR2 YFSETQ. CDR3: CASQTGGANTGELFF. CDR3 coding DNA: TGCGCCAGCCAGACAGGGGGCGCGAACACCGGGGAGCTGTTTTTT.

This clonotype was recorded at least ten times. The chain uses TRBV10-3 and TRBJ2-3; TRBD2 is a possible D gene (6 bases). Germline V lookup: CDR1 ENHRY, CDR2 SYGVKD. There are 14 residues in the CDR3. V lost 10 bases to trimming and J lost 6 bases, with 20 bases between them. The CDR3 sequence: CATSRDSAGDTQYF. Written as DNA, the CDR3 is TGTGCCACATCTAGGGACTCCGCGGGCGATACGCAGTATTTT.

This clonotype appeared many times. The chain joins TRBV27 to TRBJ2-6; 9 nucleotides match TRBD2. V shed 3 bases, J shed 1 base, and the junction held 10 bases outside the gene matches. Per germline, CDR1 MNHEY and CDR2 SMNVEV (reference sequence). The CDR3 is 19 amino acids. CDR3 in amino acids: CASSFRPAGGKSGANVLTF. The CDR3 nucleotides are TGTGCCAGCAGTTTTCGTCCAGCGGGGGGCAAATCTGGGGCCAACGTCCTGACTTTC.

The sample holds many counts of this clonotype. The V call is TRBV9, the J call TRBJ1-2; 7 nucleotides line up with TRBD1. The CDR3 sequence is 14 residues long. The V gene end was trimmed by 1 base and the J gene end by 3 bases; junction bases not matched to a gene: 3. Looked up from germline, CDR1 is SGDLS and CDR2 is YYNGEE. Here the CDR3 DNA reads TGTGCCAGCAGCGTATTTACAGGGGACTATGGCTACACCTTC. It encodes CASSVFTGDYGYTF.